The clone carrying this T cell receptor (beta chain) was seen at least ten times. Its matching antigen is unknown. The sample belongs to a study of early T cells in non-severe SARS-CoV-2 infection. General observations from the study: VDJdb matching skewed toward anti-spike CD8 responses, missing private and CD4 specificities.

The germline V gene has CDR1 SGDLS and CDR2 YYNGEE. Trimming pared 0 bases from V and 4 bases from J, leaving 7 bases between. The CDR3 sequence is 13 residues long. The TCR library protocol attached unique molecular identifiers to the individual cDNA molecules. TCRdb reprocessed the 5' RACE reads with MiXCR, giving one entry per CDR3 protein. Of 30,000 or so distinct CDR3 sequences listed, approximately 7% are singletons. The chain recombines TRBV9 with TRBJ1-1; D is undetermined. The sample consisted of whole blood. This sequence originates from an adult who was a healthcare worker with PCR-confirmed SARS-CoV-2 infection or an uninfected control (not recorded which). This CDR3 reads CASSVGVGTEAFF. The DNA for the CDR3 is TGTGCCAGCAGCGTAGGGGTTGGCACTGAAGCTTTCTTT.